This TCR beta chain was profiled in a study of shared clonotypes between healthy human individuals. Turning to this clone: The target antigen is unknown. Other DNA sequences in the same sample also yield this CDR3.

Here immunoSEQ multiplex PCR was the method, and the copy in TCRdb shows in-frame clones only, minus some. This sample has about 2,500,000 clones; roughly 92% occur once, and the top ten carry over 0.12%. Donors comprised healthy HIV-negative adults lacking recent acute infections or vaccinations. General observations from the study: A handful of donors showed sharing of roughly 5% of naive CD4 clonotypes.

The V end lost 6 bases, the J end lost 5 bases, and 4 bases lay between the germline ends. Germline values: CDR1 MNHNS, CDR2 SASEGT. This CDR3 has 10 amino acids. This chain links TRBV6-1 with TRBJ2-5; unclear D gene. The clonotype comes from a man between 18 and 29 years old in good health. The material sequenced was naive CD4+ T cells sorted from blood. Subset here: CD45RA+ positively selected. The CDR3 DNA sequence: TGTGCCAGCAGAAAGGAGACCCAGTACTTC. This translates into CASRKETQYF.